Each of the 13 T cell receptor beta chains below was sequenced from the same sample in a study of OX40 agonist ivuxolimab in advanced cancers. The repertoire was sequenced with immunoSEQ multiplex PCR; TCRdb's copy has only in-frame clones and lacks some. The table lists about 91,000 clones, just over 85% of them singletons. Sequenced material: CD4+ or CD8+ T cells sorted from blood, taken in a trial of the OX40 agonist ivuxolimab. These receptors were taken from an adult with an advanced solid tumor such as melanoma, head and neck, liver or kidney cancer.

The V gene is TRBV5-1, the J gene TRBJ1-1, with D perhaps matching TRBD1 (5 bases). Germline CDR1 is SGHRS and CDR2 is YFSETQ. This CDR3 comprises 13 residues. The V and J ends lost 1 base and 4 bases respectively, with 8 bases between them. The CDR3 DNA sequence: TGCGCCAGCAGCTTGCAGGGTAGCACTGAAGCTTTCTTT. Protein: CASSLQGSTEAFF.

The chain has TRBV5-1 and TRBJ1-2; perhaps TRBD1 as D (5 bases). The V end was cut by 1 base, the J end by 3 bases, with 10 bases between. This CDR3 has 14 residues. Germline values: CDR1 SGHRS, CDR2 YFSETQ. The CDR3 spells CASSLTPGDYGYTF. In DNA, the CDR3 is TGCGCCAGCAGCTTGACTCCGGGGGACTATGGCTACACCTTC.

This clone was counted between two and nine times. The J gene is TRBJ1-1, the V gene TRBV19, with a tentative D call TRBD1 (5 bases). The CDR3 contains 13 residues. V was shortened by 7 bases and J by 5 bases, with 14 bases between the two germline ends. In germline, CDR1 is LNHDA, CDR2 SQIVND (reference sequence). The CDR3 bases are TGTGCCAGTACGAGTCGGTCAGGGACTGAAGCTTTCTTT. Translating gives CASTSRSGTEAFF.

The chain carries TRBV7-9 and TRBJ1-1; D is ambiguous. Per germline, CDR1 SEHNR and CDR2 FQNEAQ (reference sequence). Deletions cut 5 bases from V and 7 bases from J, with 17 bases between. The CDR3 length is 14 residues. The CDR3 nucleotides read TGTGCCAGCAGCGTGACGCCAAATCAAGATGAAGCTTTCTTT. The encoded protein is CASSVTPNQDEAFF.

The genes are TRBV5-1 and TRBJ2-5, with D perhaps matching TRBD1 or TRBD2 (5 bases each). In germline, CDR1 is SGHRS, CDR2 YFSETQ. The V and J ends lost 7 bases and 5 bases respectively, with 24 bases between them. The CDR3 contains 16 residues. The DNA for the CDR3 is TGCGCCAGCCGCTGGCCTAGGGGAGATGGTTCGGAGACCCAGTACTTC. It specifies CASRWPRGDGSETQYF.

The V call is TRBV19, the J call TRBJ2-2; TRBD2 matches at 7 bases. Unmatched junction bases numbered 10, after V lost 7 bases and J lost 5 bases. Germline V gene data show CDR1 as LNHDA and CDR2 as SQIVND (reference sequence). This CDR3 has 15 residues. The CDR3 loop reads CASNRGLPGTGELFF. CDR3 nucleotide sequence: TGTGCCAGTAATAGGGGACTACCCGGTACCGGGGAGCTGTTTTTT. The whole variable domain, filled in from reference TRBV19 and TRBJ2-2, reads DGGITQSPKYLFRKEGQNVTLSCEQNLNHDAMYWYRQDPGQGLRLIYYSQIVNDFQKGDIAEGYSVSREKKESFPLTVTSAQKNPTAFYLCASNRGLPGTGELFFGEGSRLTVL.

This clone was observed a single time. The rearrangement uses TRBV5-1 and TRBJ1-1, with D uncertain. CDR1 and CDR2 from the germline V gene are SGHRS and YFSETQ. The CDR3 covers 15 residues. V was clipped by 0 bases and J by 1 base, with 10 bases between them. The CDR3: CASSLAWAGNTEAFF. CDR3 sequence (DNA): TGCGCCAGCAGCTTGGCTTGGGCGGGGAACACTGAAGCTTTCTTT.

CDR3 coding DNA: TGCAGCGTTGACCTAACGACTAGCGCCTACAATGAGCAGTTCTTC. Its translation: CSVDLTTSAYNEQFF. This chain links TRBV29-1 with TRBJ2-1, with 8 nucleotides matching TRBD2. Germline V lookup: CDR1 SQVTM, CDR2 ANQGSEA. This CDR3 contains 15 residues. With V trimmed by 3 bases and J by 2 bases, 6 bases remained unmatched.

This chain links TRBV9 with TRBJ2-1; D unresolved. From germline, CDR1 is SGDLS and CDR2 YYNGEE. The CDR3 has 17 amino acids. V lost 1 base to trimming and J lost 0 bases, with 14 bases between them. The CDR3 DNA reads TGTGCCAGCAGCGTACAGAACGGTGCCCTCTCCTACAATGAGCAGTTCTTC. Encoded protein: CASSVQNGALSYNEQFF.

The rearrangement joins TRBV5-4 to TRBJ2-1, with 10 bases fitting TRBD1. V dropped 4 bases and J dropped 5; count of bases not matched to a gene: 6. Per germline, CDR1 SGHNT and CDR2 YYREEE (reference sequence). This CDR3 contains 15 residues. The CDR3: CASSTRDRGHNEQFF. In nucleotides, the CDR3 is TGTGCCAGCAGCACCCGGGACAGGGGACACAATGAGCAGTTCTTC. Variable domain in full (rest from reference TRBV5-4 and TRBJ2-1): ETGVTQSPTHLIKTRGQQVTLRCSSQSGHNTVSWYQQALGQGPQFIFQYYREEENGRGNFPPRFSGLQFPNYSSELNVNALELDDSALYLCASSTRDRGHNEQFFGPGTRLTVL.

The gene calls are TRBV5-1 and TRBJ2-5, with D uncertain. The CDR3 contains 12 residues. V was trimmed by 0 bases and J by 6 bases, leaving 6 bases between them. Germline V gene data show CDR1 as SGHRS and CDR2 as YFSETQ. The CDR3 sequence: CASSLEMKTQYF. In nucleotides, the CDR3 is TGCGCCAGCAGCTTGGAAATGAAGACCCAGTACTTC.

V is TRBV19 and J is TRBJ1-1; no reliable D call. The ends were cut back, 11 bases at V and 3 bases at J, with 4 bases in the middle. Per the germline V gene, CDR1 is LNHDA and CDR2 is SQIVND (reference sequence). The CDR3 contains 9 residues. The chain's CDR3 is CAYYTEAFF. The CDR3 region has the DNA TGTGCCTACTACACTGAAGCTTTCTTT.

This clone was seen a few times. This chain uses TRBV5-5 with TRBJ1-1; D gene unclear. The CDR3 totals 13 residues. Looked up from germline, CDR1 is SGHKS and CDR2 is YYEKEE (reference sequence). V was trimmed by 3 bases and J by 2 bases, leaving 8 bases between them. The chain's CDR3 is CASSYGENTEAFF. The CDR3 DNA follows: TGTGCCAGCAGCTATGGGGAAAACACTGAAGCTTTCTTT.